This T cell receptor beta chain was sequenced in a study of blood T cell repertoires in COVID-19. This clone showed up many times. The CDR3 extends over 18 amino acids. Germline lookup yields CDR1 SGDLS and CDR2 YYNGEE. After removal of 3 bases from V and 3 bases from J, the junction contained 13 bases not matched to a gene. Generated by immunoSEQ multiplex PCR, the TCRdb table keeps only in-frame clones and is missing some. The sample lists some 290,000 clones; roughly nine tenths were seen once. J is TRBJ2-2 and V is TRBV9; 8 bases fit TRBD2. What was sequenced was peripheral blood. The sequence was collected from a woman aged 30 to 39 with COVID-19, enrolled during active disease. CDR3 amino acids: CASSERPGGLGDTGELFF. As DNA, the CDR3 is TGTGCCAGCAGCGAACGACCGGGGGGACTAGGAGACACCGGGGAGCTGTTTTTT.